Each of the 27 T cell receptor beta chains below was sequenced from the same sample in a study of blood T cells in healthy people across ages (dated by TCRdb to the mid-2010s). The method was 5' RACE. Instrument used: Illumina HiSeq 2500. A second PCR of about 6 to 11 cycles was run with a J-beta primer mix and a sample-barcoded 5' primer. Clones were called with MiXCR by TCRdb after fastp trimmed the public reads at Q25, and only in-frame beta chains were retained. Each record represents a unique CDR3 protein, reported with the most common genes and DNA among its rows. For this sample the table gives more than 550,000 distinct CDR3 sequences, of which 22% were detected only once. In total, the top ten clones hold roughly 22% of the sample. The sample taken for sequencing was blood. Receptors originate from a man aged 65 to 79 in good health.

The chain carries TRBV6-1 and TRBJ2-2; D is ambiguous. Germline CDR1 reads MNHNS; CDR2 reads SASEGT. CDR3 length: 13 residues. Between the trimmed V and J ends, which lost 11 bases and 2 bases, there was a span of 12 bases. Written as DNA, the CDR3 is TGTGCCTCAGAGAAGATTAACACCGGGGAGCTGTTTTTT. Its protein product is CASEKINTGELFF.

This sequence joins TRBV12-3 or TRBV12-4 and TRBJ2-5; D may be TRBD2 (5 bases). This CDR3 is built from 14 residues. Trimming shortened V by 5 bases and J by 5 bases, and 15 bases separated the two germline ends. The CDR3, as DNA: TGTGCCAGCAGTCGGAGTAGGCGCGGGGAGACCCAGTACTTC. Its translation is CASSRSRRGETQYF.

In this sample, this clonotype turned up a few times. V is TRBV24-1 and J is TRBJ2-7; TRBD2 agrees at 9 bases. After removal of 3 bases from V and 2 bases from J, the junction contained 4 bases not matched to a gene. The CDR3 length is 15 residues. Germline V gene lookup returns CDR1 KGHDR and CDR2 SFDVKD. The CDR3 sequence: CATSDNSGGPYEQYF. CDR3 nucleotides: TGTGCCACCAGTGATAATAGCGGGGGACCCTACGAGCAGTACTTC.

The chain combines TRBV12-3 or TRBV12-4 with TRBJ2-5; no clear D gene. The CDR3 extends over 12 amino acids. Trimming pared 6 bases from V and 5 bases from J, leaving 10 bases between. Here the CDR3 DNA reads TGTGCCAGCAGAGGTCCGTTTGAGACCCAGTACTTC. Amino acid sequence: CASRGPFETQYF.

CDR3 nucleotides: TGTGCCAGCAGCTTCGGTCGTTTCGCTGAAGCTTTCTTT. Its protein product is CASSFGRFAEAFF. This sequence joins TRBV5-6 and TRBJ1-1; D is unresolved. The CDR3 totals 13 residues. Germline V gene data show CDR1 as SGHDT and CDR2 as YYEEEE. The germline V and J ends were trimmed by 2 bases and 6 bases, with 11 bases remaining between them.

The rearrangement uses TRBV11-2 and TRBJ2-3, with D possibly TRBD1 on 9 matching bases. Germline V gene lookup returns CDR1 SGHAT and CDR2 FQNNGV. With 5 bases removed from V and 6 bases from J, the gap between germline ends came to 21 bases. The CDR3 has 16 residues. CDR3 sequence (DNA): TGTGCCAGCAGCCCACAGGGGGCGGGAGGAGCGGATACGCAGTATTTT. Protein sequence: CASSPQGAGGADTQYF. The complete variable domain, with remaining parts taken from reference TRBV11-2 and TRBJ2-3, reads EAGVAQSPRYKIIEKRQSVAFWCNPISGHATLYWYQQILGQGPKLLIQFQNNGVVDDSQLPKDRFSAERLKGVDSTLKIQPAKLEDSAVYLCASSPQGAGGADTQYFGPGTRLTVL.

With respect to this clonotype: A read error may be the cause here, since a much bigger clone is one base away. CDR3 protein: CASSPRNTEAFF. The CDR3 DNA is TGTGCCAGCTCACCGAGGAACACTGAAGCTTTCTTT. The chain uses TRBV18 and TRBJ1-1, with D hard to call. CDR1 and CDR2 from the germline V gene are KGHSH and LQKENI. V lost 3 bases to trimming and J lost 1 base, with 3 bases between them. This CDR3 has 12 amino acids.

This clonotype was observed at least ten times. The V and J genes are TRBV27 and TRBJ1-1; D call uncertain. Germline loops: CDR1 MNHEY, CDR2 SMNVEV (reference sequence). V was pared by 3 bases and J by 5 bases, with 10 bases between. The CDR3 totals 13 residues. The CDR3 loop reads CASSLRGSTEAFF. The CDR3 DNA is TGTGCCAGCAGTTTGCGGGGATCGACTGAAGCTTTCTTT.

The V gene is TRBV6-5, the J gene TRBJ1-3; D remains ambiguous. Between the trimmed V and J ends, which lost 4 bases and 2 bases, there was a span of 12 bases. The CDR3 contains 15 residues. Germline CDR1 and CDR2: MNHEY and SVGAGI. CDR3 protein: CASSFHPGPGNTIYF. The CDR3 nucleotides read TGTGCCAGCAGTTTCCACCCTGGGCCTGGAAACACCATATATTTT.

This clonotype was picked up a small number of times. The chain uses TRBV5-1 and TRBJ1-4; 8 nucleotides match TRBD1. CDR3 length equals 19 residues. Germline assignment: CDR1 SGHRS and CDR2 YFSETQ. V trimming: 5 bases; J trimming: 2 bases; junction bases outside the gene matches: 17. The CDR3 DNA is TGCGCCAGCAGAGAAACCGGGACAGGAAGGTCCGCGACTAATGAAAAACTGTTTTTT. Its protein product is CASRETGTGRSATNEKLFF.

The V gene is TRBV24-1, the J gene TRBJ2-3; 8 nucleotides match TRBD2. The germline gives CDR1 KGHDR, CDR2 SFDVKD. V lost 5 bases and J lost 1; bases outside the gene matches: 4. The CDR3 is 15 residues long. This chain's CDR3 is CATSGLTSGTDTQYF. For the CDR3, the DNA is TGTGCCACCAGTGGCCTGACTAGCGGCACAGATACGCAGTATTTT.

This clonotype was counted a few times. The chain is built from TRBV20-1 and TRBJ2-2; D may correspond to TRBD1 or TRBD2 (5 bases each). Trimming removed 3 bases from V and 7 bases from J, with 18 bases in between. Looked up from germline, CDR1 is DFQATT and CDR2 is SNEGSKA (reference sequence). CDR3 length: 15 amino acids. The CDR3 here is CSASARGQGGGELFF. The CDR3 DNA sequence: TGCAGTGCTAGCGCTCGCGGGCAGGGCGGCGGGGAGCTGTTTTTT.

The chain joins TRBV3-1 to TRBJ1-2; 7 nucleotides align to TRBD1. V was clipped by 4 bases and J by 2 bases; unmatched bases: 7. The CDR3 extends over 15 amino acids. Germline values: CDR1 LGHDT, CDR2 YNNKEL (reference sequence). DNA of the CDR3: TGTGCCAGCAGCCGAAGACAGGGTAGGAACTATGGCTACACCTTC. Its translation is CASSRRQGRNYGYTF.

The V call is TRBV5-1, the J call TRBJ1-2; D is unresolved. V was cut by 1 base and J by 8 bases, with 33 bases left in between. CDR3 length: 20 amino acids. The germline gives CDR1 SGHRS, CDR2 YFSETQ. The CDR3 DNA reads TGCGCCAGCAGCTTGTTTGTTGGTGTGTCGGGGAACAGCATGTCGTACGGCTACACCTTC. It codes for CASSLFVGVSGNSMSYGYTF. The whole variable domain, remainder taken from reference TRBV5-1 and TRBJ1-2, is KAGVTQTPRYLIKTRGQQVTLSCSPISGHRSVSWYQQTPGQGLQFLFEYFSETQRNKGNFPGRFSGRQFSNSRSEMNVSTLELGDSALYLCASSLFVGVSGNSMSYGYTFGSGTRLTVV.

This clonotype appeared a few times. The V gene is TRBV5-5, the J gene TRBJ1-4; 8 bases line up with TRBD1. Losses at the gene ends were 4 bases for V and 8 bases for J; bases not matched to a gene: 13. Germline lookup yields CDR1 SGHKS and CDR2 YYEKEE (reference sequence). The length of the CDR3 is 16 residues. The CDR3 coding sequence is TGTGCCAGCAGCCGGGTTTCGAGACAGGGGAGGGAAAAACTGTTTTTT. This sequence encodes CASSRVSRQGREKLFF. Complete variable domain (other parts from reference TRBV5-5 and TRBJ1-4): DAGVTQSPTHLIKTRGQQVTLRCSPISGHKSVSWYQQVLGQGPQFIFQYYEKEERGRGNFPDRFSARQFPNYSSELNVNALLLGDSALYLCASSRVSRQGREKLFFGSGTQLSVL.

This clonotype was counted a few times. The chain employs TRBV28 and TRBJ1-5, with D possibly matching TRBD1 (5 bases). CDR1 and CDR2 from the germline V gene are MDHEN and SYDVKM. With 10 bases removed from V and 3 bases from J, the gap between germline ends came to 16 bases. This CDR3 region has 14 residues. DNA for the CDR3: TGTGCCACCGACGAACAGGTATTCAATCAGCCCCAGCATTTT. It codes for CATDEQVFNQPQHF. Combining the CDR3 with reference TRBV28 and TRBJ1-5 gives the whole variable domain DVKVTQSSRYLVKRTGEKVFLECVQDMDHENMFWYRQDPGLGLRLIYFSYDVKMKEKGDIPEGYSVSREKKERFSLILESASTNQTSMYLCATDEQVFNQPQHFGDGTRLSIL.

V usage is TRBV3-1 and J usage is TRBJ1-2, with 7 nucleotides matching TRBD1. The CDR3 loop spans 16 amino acids. The V gene's germline CDR1 is LGHDT and CDR2 YNNKEL (reference sequence). With V trimmed by 8 bases and J by 2 bases, 14 bases remained unmatched. CDR3 DNA: TGTGCCAGCGGCAACGCGAACAGGGGAGAGAACTATGGCTACACCTTC. Its translation: CASGNANRGENYGYTF.

The V call is TRBV11-2, the J call TRBJ1-4, with 8 nucleotides matching TRBD1. The CDR3 consists of 18 residues. Trimming at V came to 4 bases and at J to 0 bases, leaving 10 bases not matched to a gene. Germline V gives CDR1 SGHAT, CDR2 FQNNGV. CDR3 in amino acids: CASSSPGGVITTNEKLFF. The CDR3 nucleotides are TGTGCCAGCAGCTCGCCAGGGGGCGTAATCACAACTAATGAAAAACTGTTTTTT. The whole variable domain, filled in from reference TRBV11-2 and TRBJ1-4, reads EAGVAQSPRYKIIEKRQSVAFWCNPISGHATLYWYQQILGQGPKLLIQFQNNGVVDDSQLPKDRFSAERLKGVDSTLKIQPAKLEDSAVYLCASSSPGGVITTNEKLFFGSGTQLSVL.

The CDR3 DNA sequence: TGCAGCGTTGAAGGGAGACAGCAAAATGGCTACACCTTC. The encoded protein is CSVEGRQQNGYTF. The V and J genes are TRBV29-1 and TRBJ1-2; possibly TRBD1 for D (5 bases). Germline values: CDR1 SQVTM, CDR2 ANQGSEA. The CDR3 spans 13 residues. V lost 1 base to trimming and J lost 6 bases, with 12 bases between them.

The V call is TRBV19, the J call TRBJ2-2; TRBD1 aligns across 7 bases. Looked up from germline, CDR1 is LNHDA and CDR2 is SQIVND (reference sequence). V was clipped by 1 base and J by 5 bases; unmatched bases: 4. The CDR3 has 15 residues. CDR3 DNA: TGTGCCAGTAGTATAGGCTCCAGGGGGACCGGGGAGCTGTTTTTT. Its translation: CASSIGSRGTGELFF.

The chain recombines TRBV5-1 with TRBJ1-4; possible D gene TRBD1, 5 bases. V was trimmed by 7 bases and J by 6 bases, leaving 19 bases between them. The CDR3 contains 15 residues. The V gene's germline CDR1 is SGHRS and CDR2 YFSETQ. The CDR3 reads CASGTTGTSDEKLFF. The CDR3 nucleotides are TGCGCCAGCGGAACTACCGGGACGTCGGATGAAAAACTGTTTTTT.

J is TRBJ2-7 and V is TRBV2; 13 bases are a match to TRBD2. Germline lookup yields CDR1 SNHLY and CDR2 FYNNEI. CDR3 length equals 13 residues. V lost 4 bases, J lost 7 bases, and 1 base stayed unmatched. This CDR3 reads CASSGGLAGEQYF. The CDR3 region has the DNA TGTGCCAGCAGTGGGGGACTAGCGGGGGAGCAGTACTTC.

This clonotype has a handful of counts. The chain couples TRBV6-6 to TRBJ1-5; no clear D. Trimming left V 6 bases short and J 7 bases short, with 10 bases between. Germline lookup yields CDR1 MNHNY and CDR2 SVGAGI (reference sequence). This CDR3 is built from 12 residues. CDR3 sequence: CASSLRRQPQHF. The DNA of the CDR3 is TGTGCCAGCAGCCTAAGGCGGCAGCCCCAGCATTTT.

The genes are TRBV12-3 or TRBV12-4 and TRBJ1-5; D ambiguous. The CDR3 contains 13 residues. V was trimmed by 8 bases and J by 1 base, leaving 9 bases between them. As DNA, the CDR3 is TGTGCCAGCCAAGGAGAGAGCAATCAGCCCCAGCATTTT. Its translation: CASQGESNQPQHF.

The chain is built from TRBV2 and TRBJ2-7, with D possibly TRBD1 on 6 matching bases. V lost 8 bases, J lost 2 bases, and 19 bases lay in between. Germline CDR1 is SNHLY and CDR2 is FYNNEI. The CDR3 totals 15 residues. The CDR3 here is CASHNPKQGTYEQYF. Here the CDR3 DNA reads TGTGCCAGCCACAATCCTAAACAGGGTACCTACGAGCAGTACTTC.

This clonotype was counted only a few times. V usage is TRBV3-1 and J usage is TRBJ2-2; unclear D gene. Trimming took 6 bases from V and 7 from J, leaving 18 bases between them. Germline assignment: CDR1 LGHDT and CDR2 YNNKEL (reference sequence). The CDR3 totals 15 residues. The CDR3 DNA is TGTGCCAGCAGTGGGTCGCAGGTGAAAGTCGGGGAGCTGTTTTTT. Its translation is CASSGSQVKVGELFF.

This clonotype was detected many times. This sequence joins TRBV6-2 or TRBV6-3 and TRBJ2-3; D remains ambiguous. Germline values: CDR1 MNHEY, CDR2 SVGEGT. Trimming pared 5 bases from V and 6 bases from J, leaving 9 bases between. The length of the CDR3 is 12 residues. CDR3 in amino acids: CASSPTADTQYF. CDR3 nucleotide sequence: TGTGCCAGCAGTCCCACCGCGGATACGCAGTATTTT.